The clone carrying this T cell receptor beta chain showed up just a few times. Its antigen is undetermined. The CDR3 has 14 amino acids. The V and J ends lost 3 bases and 6 bases respectively, with 11 bases between them. The V gene's germline CDR1 is SGHTA and CDR2 FQGNSA. The data were taken from a study of blood T cells in healthy people across ages. General study points: In older individuals, TCR beta diversity per million T cells was lower, falling roughly linearly with age. The study lacked donor CMV status, which possibly confounded expanded clonotype changes. Diversity figures derived from one million T cells were judged to underestimate the true value. Long-lived and aged donors differed, with more naive CD4+ cells and higher diversity in the long-lived.

It was with a sample-barcoded 5' primer and a J-beta primer mix that a second PCR of roughly 6 to 12 cycles was run. MiXCR, run by TCRdb on the 5' RACE reads, gives a single entry per CDR3 protein. This sample has roughly 680,000 distinct CDR3 sequences; over 40% occur once, and the top ten carry about 14%. The clonotype was recovered from an elderly woman in good health. Specimen: blood. The V and J genes are TRBV7-2 and TRBJ2-2; no clear D gene. The CDR3 sequence is CASSFTSGPGELFF. The CDR3 DNA reads TGTGCCAGCAGCTTCACGTCCGGCCCCGGGGAGCTGTTTTTT.